The sequence of this T cell receptor beta chain was determined in a study of OX40 agonist ivuxolimab in advanced cancers. The data were produced by immunoSEQ multiplex PCR, yet TCRdb's version contains in-frame clones alone and is incomplete. The sample yields about 80,000 clones, around 90% seen once. Trimming cost V 3 bases and J 4 bases, with 13 bases left between them. This CDR3 has 14 residues. Germline loops: CDR1 SGHNT, CDR2 YYREEE (reference sequence). This chain links TRBV5-4 with TRBJ1-1; the D gene is possibly TRBD1 (5 bases). This TCR derives from an adult with an advanced solid tumor such as melanoma, head and neck, liver or kidney cancer. The source was CD4+ or CD8+ T cells sorted from blood, collected in a trial of the OX40 agonist ivuxolimab. The CDR3 DNA follows: TGTGCCAGCAGCTCCCGAGGGACCCGCACTGAAGCTTTCTTT. The encoded protein is CASSSRGTRTEAFF.